Below are 5 T cell receptor beta chains sequenced from a single sample in a study of T cells in Graves' hyperthyroidism and ophthalmopathy. Researchers took RNA transcripts and amplified the TCR beta CDR3 regions from them. Primed by the HTBI set, a first-round RT-PCR was run on the TCR CDR3. TCRdb analysed the multiplex PCR reads with MiXCR anew, one entry per CDR3 protein. This sample carries hundreds of thousands of distinct CDR3 sequences, roughly 17% of them seen once, and the ten largest clones take less than 35%. The material sequenced was blood. These receptors all come from a woman between 18 and 29 years old with Graves' ophthalmopathy.

At least ten counts were recorded for this clonotype. The chain is built from TRBV7-3 and TRBJ2-1; D call uncertain. V lost 1 base and J lost 1, with 2 bases in between. The germline V gene has CDR1 SGHTA and CDR2 FQGTGA. This CDR3 contains 13 residues. The CDR3 is CASSLNSYNEQFF. The CDR3 DNA reads TGTGCCAGCAGCTTAAATTCCTACAATGAGCAGTTCTTC.

This clonotype came up many times. The chain couples TRBV6-1 to TRBJ2-1, with a possible D match to TRBD1 (8 bases). CDR1 is MNHNS, CDR2 SASEGT, per germline. The CDR3 covers 18 residues. The V end lost 5 bases, the J end lost 4 bases, and 24 bases lay between the germline ends. As DNA, the CDR3 is TGTGCCAGCAGTCCAAATTACAGGGGGGGACTCATTTACAATGAGCAGTTCTTC. It codes for CASSPNYRGGLIYNEQFF.

This clonotype has at least ten counts. The chain combines TRBV6-2 or TRBV6-3 with TRBJ1-2, with D possibly TRBD1 on 6 matching bases. The CDR3 has 17 amino acids. Germline CDR1 MNHEY, CDR2 SVGEGT. The V end was cut by 6 bases, the J end by 0 bases, with 20 bases between. The CDR3 sequence is CASSDPLGQLSNYGYTF. The CDR3 DNA reads TGTGCCAGCAGCGACCCTCTCGGACAGTTGTCTAACTATGGCTACACCTTC.

This clonotype was found many times. The CDR3 region has the DNA TGTGCCAGCAGCCAAGCTCTAGCGGGCGGGGAGACCCAGTACTTC. It specifies CASSQALAGGETQYF. V and J are TRBV14 and TRBJ2-5; TRBD2 matches 8 bases. Germline V CDR1 and CDR2: SGHDN, FVKESK. The CDR3 extends over 15 amino acids. V lost 1 base, J lost 5 bases, and 6 bases stayed unmatched.

In this sample, this clonotype turned up many times. V gene TRBV20-1 combines with J gene TRBJ1-4; 8 bases agree with TRBD1. V dropped 0 bases and J dropped 7; count of bases not matched to a gene: 7. The CDR3 contains 15 residues. Per germline, CDR1 DFQATT and CDR2 SNEGSKA (reference sequence). CDR3 DNA sequence: TGCAGTGCTAGAGATTTTAAACAGGGGGGTGAAAAACTGTTTTTT. Amino acid sequence: CSARDFKQGGEKLFF.